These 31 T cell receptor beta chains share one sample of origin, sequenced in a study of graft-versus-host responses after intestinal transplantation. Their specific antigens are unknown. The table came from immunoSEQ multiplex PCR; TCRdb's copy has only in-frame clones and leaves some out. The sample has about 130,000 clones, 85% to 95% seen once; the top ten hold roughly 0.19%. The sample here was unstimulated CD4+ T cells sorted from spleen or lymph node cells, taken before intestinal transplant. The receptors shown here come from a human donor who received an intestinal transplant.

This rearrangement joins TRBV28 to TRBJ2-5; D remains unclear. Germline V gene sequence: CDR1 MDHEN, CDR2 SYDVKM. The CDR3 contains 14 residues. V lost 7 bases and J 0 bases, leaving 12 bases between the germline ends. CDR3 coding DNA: TGTGCCAGCATTCCCACCCCCTACCAAGAGACCCAGTACTTC. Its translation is CASIPTPYQETQYF.

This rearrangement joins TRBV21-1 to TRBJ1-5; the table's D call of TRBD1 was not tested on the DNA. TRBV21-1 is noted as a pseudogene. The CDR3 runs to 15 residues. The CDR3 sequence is CASSKAGQRYQPQHF. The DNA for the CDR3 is TGTGCCAGCAGCAAAGCGGGACAGAGATATCAGCCCCAGCATTTT.

CDR3 sequence (DNA): TGTGCCAGCAGCCCACAAACCGTTTGGGAGCAGTACTTC. Translated, it gives CASSPQTVWEQYF. This sequence joins TRBV7-6 and TRBJ2-7; D gene unclear. Trimming removed 5 bases from V and 7 bases from J, with 15 bases in between. The CDR3 is made up of 13 amino acids. Germline V gene data show CDR1 as SGHVS and CDR2 as FNYEAQ.

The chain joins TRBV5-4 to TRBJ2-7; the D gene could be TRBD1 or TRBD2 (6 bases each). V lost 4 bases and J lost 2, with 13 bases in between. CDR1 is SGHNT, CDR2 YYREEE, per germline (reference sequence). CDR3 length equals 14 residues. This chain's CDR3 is CASSPLGGPYEQYF. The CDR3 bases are TGTGCCAGCAGCCCGCTTGGGGGGCCCTACGAGCAGTACTTC.

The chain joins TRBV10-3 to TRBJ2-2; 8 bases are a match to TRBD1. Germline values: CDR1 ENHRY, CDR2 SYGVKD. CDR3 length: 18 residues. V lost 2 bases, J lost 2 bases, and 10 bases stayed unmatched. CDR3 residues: CAISETGTGKGNTGELFF. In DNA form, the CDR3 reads TGTGCCATCAGTGAGACAGGGACAGGAAAAGGCAACACCGGGGAGCTGTTTTTT.

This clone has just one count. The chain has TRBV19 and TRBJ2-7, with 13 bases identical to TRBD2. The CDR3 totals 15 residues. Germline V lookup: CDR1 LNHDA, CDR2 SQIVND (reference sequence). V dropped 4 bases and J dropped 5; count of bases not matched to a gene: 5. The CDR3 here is CASSKTSGRPDEQYF. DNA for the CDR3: TGTGCCAGTAGTAAGACTAGCGGGAGGCCAGACGAGCAGTACTTC.

CDR3 sequence: CASGDISTDTQYF. CDR3 nucleotides: TGTGCCAGCGGAGACATTAGCACAGATACGCAGTATTTT. This chain uses TRBV28 with TRBJ2-3; D is ambiguous. Trimming stripped 8 bases from V and 0 bases from J, with 9 bases between. Germline V gene lookup returns CDR1 MDHEN and CDR2 SYDVKM. The CDR3 loop spans 13 amino acids.

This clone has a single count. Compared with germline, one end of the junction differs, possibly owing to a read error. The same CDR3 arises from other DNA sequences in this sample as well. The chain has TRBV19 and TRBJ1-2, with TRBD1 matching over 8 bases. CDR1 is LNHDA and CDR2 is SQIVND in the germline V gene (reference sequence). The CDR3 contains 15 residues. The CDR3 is CASSIQTGANYGYTF. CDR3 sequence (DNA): TGCGCCAGTAGTATCCAGACAGGGGCTAACTATGGCTACACCTTC. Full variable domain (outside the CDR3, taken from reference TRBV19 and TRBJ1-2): DGGITQSPKYLFRKEGQNVTLSCEQNLNHDAMYWYRQDPGQGLRLIYYSQIVNDFQKGDIAEGYSVSREKKESFPLTVTSAQKNPTAFYLCASSIQTGANYGYTFGSGTRLTVV.

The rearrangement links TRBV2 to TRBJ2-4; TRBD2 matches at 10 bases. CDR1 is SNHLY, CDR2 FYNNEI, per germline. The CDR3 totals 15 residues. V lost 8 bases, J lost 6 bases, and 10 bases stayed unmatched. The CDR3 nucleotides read TGTGCCAGCGGAAGAGAGCGGGAGGGGAGAAACATTCAGTACTTC. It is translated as CASGREREGRNIQYF.

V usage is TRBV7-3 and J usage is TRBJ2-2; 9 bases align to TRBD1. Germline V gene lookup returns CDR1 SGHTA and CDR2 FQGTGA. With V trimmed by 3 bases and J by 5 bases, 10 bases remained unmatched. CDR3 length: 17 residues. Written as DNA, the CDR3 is TGTGCCAGCAGCTTCGGGACAGGGTCTTTATTGACCGGGGAGCTGTTTTTT. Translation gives CASSFGTGSLLTGELFF.

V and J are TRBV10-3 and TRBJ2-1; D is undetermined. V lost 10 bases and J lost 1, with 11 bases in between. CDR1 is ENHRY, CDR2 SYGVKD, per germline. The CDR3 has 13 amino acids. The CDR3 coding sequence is TGTGCCACCGAACAGACTTCCTACAATGAGCAGTTCTTC. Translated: CATEQTSYNEQFF.

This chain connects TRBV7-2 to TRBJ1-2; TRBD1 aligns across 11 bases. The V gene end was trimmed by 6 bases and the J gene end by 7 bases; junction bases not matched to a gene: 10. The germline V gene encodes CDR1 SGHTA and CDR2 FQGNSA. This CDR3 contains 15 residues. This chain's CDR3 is CASRPRTGGLSGYTF. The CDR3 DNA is TGTGCCAGCAGACCCAGGACAGGGGGCTTGTCTGGCTACACCTTC.

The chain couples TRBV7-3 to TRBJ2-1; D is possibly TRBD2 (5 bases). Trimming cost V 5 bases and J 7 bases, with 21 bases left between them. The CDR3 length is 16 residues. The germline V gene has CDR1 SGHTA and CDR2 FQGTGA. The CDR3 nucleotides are TGTGCCAGCAGCCCTGTAGCGAACACCCTCTTAAATGAGCAGTTCTTC. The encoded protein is CASSPVANTLLNEQFF.

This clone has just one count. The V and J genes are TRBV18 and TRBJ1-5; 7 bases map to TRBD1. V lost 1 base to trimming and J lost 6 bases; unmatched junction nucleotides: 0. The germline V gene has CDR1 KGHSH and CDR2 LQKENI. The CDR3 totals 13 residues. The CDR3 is CASSPQGAQPQHF. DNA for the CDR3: TGTGCCAGCTCACCACAGGGGGCTCAGCCCCAGCATTTT.

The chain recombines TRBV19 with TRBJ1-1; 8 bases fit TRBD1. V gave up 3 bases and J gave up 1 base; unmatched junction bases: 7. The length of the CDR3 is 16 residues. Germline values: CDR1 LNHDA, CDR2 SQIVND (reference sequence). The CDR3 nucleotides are TGTGCCAGTAGTATCATGTCTGGGACAGGGAACACTGAAGCTTTCTTT. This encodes CASSIMSGTGNTEAFF.

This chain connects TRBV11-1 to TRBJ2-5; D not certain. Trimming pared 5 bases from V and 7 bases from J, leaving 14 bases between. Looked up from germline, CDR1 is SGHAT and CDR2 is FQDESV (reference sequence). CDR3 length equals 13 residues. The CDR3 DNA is TGTGCCAGCAGCCGACCGGGCTCAGGGACCCAGTACTTC. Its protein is CASSRPGSGTQYF.

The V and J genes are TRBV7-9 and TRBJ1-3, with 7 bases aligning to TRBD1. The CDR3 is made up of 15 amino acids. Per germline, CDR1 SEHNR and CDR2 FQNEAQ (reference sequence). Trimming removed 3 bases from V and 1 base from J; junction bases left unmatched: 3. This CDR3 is CASSFPDRSGNTIYF. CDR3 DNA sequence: TGTGCCAGCAGCTTCCCGGACAGGTCTGGAAACACCATATATTTT.

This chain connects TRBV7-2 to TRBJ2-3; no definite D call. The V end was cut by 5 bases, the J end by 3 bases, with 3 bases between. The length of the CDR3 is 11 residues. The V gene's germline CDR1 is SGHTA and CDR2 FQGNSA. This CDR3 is CASSQTDTQYF. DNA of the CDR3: TGTGCCAGCAGCCAGACAGATACGCAGTATTTT.

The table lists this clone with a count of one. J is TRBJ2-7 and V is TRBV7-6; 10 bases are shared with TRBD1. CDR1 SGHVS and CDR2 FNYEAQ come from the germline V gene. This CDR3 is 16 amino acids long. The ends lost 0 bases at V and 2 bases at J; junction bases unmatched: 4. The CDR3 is CASSLAIGTGAYEQYF. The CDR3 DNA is TGTGCCAGCAGCTTAGCGATAGGGACAGGGGCCTACGAGCAGTACTTC.

This CDR3 reads CASSPRGNQPQHF. The CDR3 DNA reads as TGTGCCAGCTCACCCAGGGGCAATCAGCCCCAGCATTTT. V is TRBV18 and J is TRBJ1-5, with D possibly being TRBD1 (5 bases). Germline lookup yields CDR1 KGHSH and CDR2 LQKENI. This CDR3 has 13 residues. V lost 3 bases, J lost 2 bases, and 5 bases lay in between. The whole variable domain, filled in from reference TRBV18 and TRBJ1-5, reads NAGVMQNPRHLVRRRGQEARLRCSPMKGHSHVYWYRQLPEEGLKFMVYLQKENIIDESGMPKERFSAEFPKEGPSILRIQQVVRGDSAAYFCASSPRGNQPQHFGDGTRLSIL.

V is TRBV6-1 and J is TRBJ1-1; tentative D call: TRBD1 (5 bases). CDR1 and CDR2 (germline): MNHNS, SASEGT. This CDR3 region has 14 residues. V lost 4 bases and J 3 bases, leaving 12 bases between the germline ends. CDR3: CASSGAGWDTEAFF. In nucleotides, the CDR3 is TGTGCCAGCAGTGGGGCAGGGTGGGACACTGAAGCTTTCTTT.

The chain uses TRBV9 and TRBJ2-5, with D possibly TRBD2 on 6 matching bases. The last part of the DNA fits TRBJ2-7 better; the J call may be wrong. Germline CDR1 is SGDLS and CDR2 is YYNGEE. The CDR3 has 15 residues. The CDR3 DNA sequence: TGTGCCAGCAGCCCAAGGGGTTTGGGGACTTACGAGCAGTACTTC. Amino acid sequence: CASSPRGLGTYEQYF.

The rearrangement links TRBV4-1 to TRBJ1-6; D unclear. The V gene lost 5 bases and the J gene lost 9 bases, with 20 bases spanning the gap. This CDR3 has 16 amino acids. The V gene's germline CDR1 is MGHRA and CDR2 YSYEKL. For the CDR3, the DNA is TGCGCCAGCAGCGGAACGGAAGTATCCCCCTTTTCACCCCTCCACTTT. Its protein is CASSGTEVSPFSPLHF.

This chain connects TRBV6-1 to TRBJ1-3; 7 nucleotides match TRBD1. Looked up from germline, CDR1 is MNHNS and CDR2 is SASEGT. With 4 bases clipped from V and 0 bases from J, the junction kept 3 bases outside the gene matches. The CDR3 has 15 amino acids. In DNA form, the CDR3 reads TGTGCCAGCAGTGCTGGACAGGACTCTGGAAACACCATATATTTT. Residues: CASSAGQDSGNTIYF.

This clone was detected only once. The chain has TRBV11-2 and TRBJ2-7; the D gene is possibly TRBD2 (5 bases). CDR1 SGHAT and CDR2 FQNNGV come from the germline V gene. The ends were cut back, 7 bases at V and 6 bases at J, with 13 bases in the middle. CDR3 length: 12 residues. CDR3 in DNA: TGTGCCAGCAAACAAGGAGGTTTCGAGCAGTACTTC. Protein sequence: CASKQGGFEQYF.

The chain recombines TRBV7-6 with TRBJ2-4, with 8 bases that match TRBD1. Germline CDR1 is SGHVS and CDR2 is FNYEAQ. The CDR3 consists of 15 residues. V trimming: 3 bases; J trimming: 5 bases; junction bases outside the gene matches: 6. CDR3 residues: CASSFSSGGQNIQYF. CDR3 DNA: TGTGCCAGCAGCTTCAGCTCAGGGGGCCAAAACATTCAGTACTTC.

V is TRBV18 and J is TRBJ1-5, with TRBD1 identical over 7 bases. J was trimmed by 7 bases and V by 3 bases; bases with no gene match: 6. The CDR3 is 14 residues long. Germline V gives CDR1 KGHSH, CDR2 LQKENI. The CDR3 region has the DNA TGTGCCAGCTCACCTAGACAGGGCGGACAGCCCCAGCATTTT. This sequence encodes CASSPRQGGQPQHF.

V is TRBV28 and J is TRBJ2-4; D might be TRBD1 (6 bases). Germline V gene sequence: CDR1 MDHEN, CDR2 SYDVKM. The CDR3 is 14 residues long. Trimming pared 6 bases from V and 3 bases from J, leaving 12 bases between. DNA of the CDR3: TGTGCCAGCAGGCGGACAGACATCAAAAACATTCAGTACTTC. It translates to CASRRTDIKNIQYF.

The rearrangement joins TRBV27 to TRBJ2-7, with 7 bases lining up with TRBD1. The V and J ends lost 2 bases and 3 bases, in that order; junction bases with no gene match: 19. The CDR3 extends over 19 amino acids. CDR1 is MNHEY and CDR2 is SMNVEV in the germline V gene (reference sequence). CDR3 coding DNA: TGTGCCAGCAGTTTAAGTTTCCCAGGGTTACAGGGGTGGATCTACGAGCAGTACTTC. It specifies CASSLSFPGLQGWIYEQYF.

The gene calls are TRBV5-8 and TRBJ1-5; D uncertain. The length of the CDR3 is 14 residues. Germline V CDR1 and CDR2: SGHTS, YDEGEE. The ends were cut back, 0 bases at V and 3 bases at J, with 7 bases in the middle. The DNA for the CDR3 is TGTGCCAGCAGCTTGGCCGGCATCAATCAGCCCCAGCATTTT. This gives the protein CASSLAGINQPQHF.

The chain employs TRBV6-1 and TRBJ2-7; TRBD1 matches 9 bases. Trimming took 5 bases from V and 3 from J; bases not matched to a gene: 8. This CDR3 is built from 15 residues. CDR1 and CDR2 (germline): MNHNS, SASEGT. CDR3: CASSSAGTGIYEQYF. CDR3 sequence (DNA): TGTGCCAGCAGTTCGGCCGGGACAGGGATCTACGAGCAGTACTTC.